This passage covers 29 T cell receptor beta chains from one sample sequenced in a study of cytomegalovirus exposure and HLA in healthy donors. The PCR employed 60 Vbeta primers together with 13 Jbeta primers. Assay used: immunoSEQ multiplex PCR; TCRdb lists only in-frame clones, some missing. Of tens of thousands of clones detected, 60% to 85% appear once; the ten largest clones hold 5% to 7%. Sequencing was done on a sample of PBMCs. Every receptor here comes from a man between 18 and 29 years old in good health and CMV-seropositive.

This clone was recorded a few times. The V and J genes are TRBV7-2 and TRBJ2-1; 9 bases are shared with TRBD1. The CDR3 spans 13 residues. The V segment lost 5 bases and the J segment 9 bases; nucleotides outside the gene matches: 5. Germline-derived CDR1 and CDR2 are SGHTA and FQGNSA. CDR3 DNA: TGTGCCAGCAGCCCTCGACAGGGGGGTGAGCAGTTCTTC. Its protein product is CASSPRQGGEQFF.

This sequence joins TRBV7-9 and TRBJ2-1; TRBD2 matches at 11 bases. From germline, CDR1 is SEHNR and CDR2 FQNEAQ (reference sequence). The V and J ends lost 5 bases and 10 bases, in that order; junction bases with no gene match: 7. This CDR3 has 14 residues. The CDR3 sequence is CASSPGLAEGEQFF. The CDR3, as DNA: TGTGCCAGCAGCCCGGGACTAGCGGAAGGGGAGCAGTTCTTC. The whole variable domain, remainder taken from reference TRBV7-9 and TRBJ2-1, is DTGVSQNPRHKITKRGQNVTFRCDPISEHNRLYWYRQTLGQGPEFLTYFQNEAQLEKSRLLSDRFSAERPKGSFSTLEIQRTEQGDSAMYLCASSPGLAEGEQFFGPGTRLTVL.

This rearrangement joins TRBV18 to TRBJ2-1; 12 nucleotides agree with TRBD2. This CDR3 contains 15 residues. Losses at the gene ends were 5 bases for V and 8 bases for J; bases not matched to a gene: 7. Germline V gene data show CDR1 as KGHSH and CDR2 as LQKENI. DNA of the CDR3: TGTGCCAGCTCATCCGGACTAGCGGGACTCTATGAGCAGTTCTTC. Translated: CASSSGLAGLYEQFF.

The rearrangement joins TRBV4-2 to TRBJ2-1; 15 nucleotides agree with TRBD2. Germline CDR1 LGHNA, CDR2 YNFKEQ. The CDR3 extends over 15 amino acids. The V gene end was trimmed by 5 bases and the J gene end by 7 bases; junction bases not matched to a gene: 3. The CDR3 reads CASSDGTSGRNEQFF. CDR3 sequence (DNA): TGTGCCAGCAGCGATGGGACTAGCGGGAGGAATGAGCAGTTCTTC.

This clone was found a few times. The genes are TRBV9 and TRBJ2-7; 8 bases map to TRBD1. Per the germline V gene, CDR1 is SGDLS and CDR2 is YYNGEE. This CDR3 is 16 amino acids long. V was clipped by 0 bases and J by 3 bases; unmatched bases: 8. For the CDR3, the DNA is TGTGCCAGCAGCGTAGATTCAGGGGGCGGACACTACGAGCAGTACTTC. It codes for CASSVDSGGGHYEQYF.

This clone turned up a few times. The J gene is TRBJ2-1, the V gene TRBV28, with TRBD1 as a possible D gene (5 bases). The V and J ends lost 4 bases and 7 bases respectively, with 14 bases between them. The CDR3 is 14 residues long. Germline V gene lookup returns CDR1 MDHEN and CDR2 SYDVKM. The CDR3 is CASSSMIRDNEQFF. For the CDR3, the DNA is TGTGCCAGCAGTTCTATGATCAGGGATAATGAGCAGTTCTTC.

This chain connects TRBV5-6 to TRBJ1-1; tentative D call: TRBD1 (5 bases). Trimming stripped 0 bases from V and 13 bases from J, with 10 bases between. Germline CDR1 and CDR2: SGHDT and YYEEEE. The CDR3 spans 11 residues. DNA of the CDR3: TGTGCCAGCAGCTTGGAGGGGCATGTTTTCTTT. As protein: CASSLEGHVFF.

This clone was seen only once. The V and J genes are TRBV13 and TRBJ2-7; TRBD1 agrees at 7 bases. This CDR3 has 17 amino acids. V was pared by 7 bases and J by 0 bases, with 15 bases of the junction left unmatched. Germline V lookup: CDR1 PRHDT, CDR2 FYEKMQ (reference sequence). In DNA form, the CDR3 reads TGTGCCAGCACCACCAGGGGGTACGGGATAAGCTCCTACGAGCAGTACTTC. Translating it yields CASTTRGYGISSYEQYF.

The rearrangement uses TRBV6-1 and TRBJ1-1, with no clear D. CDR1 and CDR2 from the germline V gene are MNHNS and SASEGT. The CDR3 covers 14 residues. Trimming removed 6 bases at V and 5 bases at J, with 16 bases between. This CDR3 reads CASSLNLPRTEAFF. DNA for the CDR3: TGTGCCAGCAGCTTGAACCTCCCGCGGACTGAAGCTTTCTTT.

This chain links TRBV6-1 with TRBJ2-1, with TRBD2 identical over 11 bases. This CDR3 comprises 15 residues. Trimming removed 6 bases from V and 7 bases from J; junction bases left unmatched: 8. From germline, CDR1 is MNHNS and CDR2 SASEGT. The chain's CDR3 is CASRETSGIWNEQFF. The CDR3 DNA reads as TGTGCCAGCAGGGAGACTAGCGGGATTTGGAATGAGCAGTTCTTC.

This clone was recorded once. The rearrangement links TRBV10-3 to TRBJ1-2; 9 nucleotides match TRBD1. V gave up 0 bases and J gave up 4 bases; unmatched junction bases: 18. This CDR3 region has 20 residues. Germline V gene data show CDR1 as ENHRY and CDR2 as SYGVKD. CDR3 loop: CAISESLRSGGTGNPYGYTF. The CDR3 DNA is TGTGCCATCAGTGAGTCGTTACGGTCCGGAGGGACAGGGAATCCCTATGGCTACACCTTC.

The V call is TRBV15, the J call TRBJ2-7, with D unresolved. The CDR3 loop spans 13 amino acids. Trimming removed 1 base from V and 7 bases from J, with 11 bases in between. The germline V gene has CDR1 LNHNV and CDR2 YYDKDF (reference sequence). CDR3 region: CATSRAQYEEQYF. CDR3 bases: TGTGCCACCAGCAGAGCTCAATATGAGGAGCAGTACTTC. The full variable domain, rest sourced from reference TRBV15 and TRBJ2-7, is DAMVIQNPRYQVTQFGKPVTLSCSQTLNHNVMYWYQQKSSQAPKLLFHYYDKDFNNEADTPDNFQSRRPNTSFCFLDIRSPGLGDTAMYLCATSRAQYEEQYFGPGTRLTVT.

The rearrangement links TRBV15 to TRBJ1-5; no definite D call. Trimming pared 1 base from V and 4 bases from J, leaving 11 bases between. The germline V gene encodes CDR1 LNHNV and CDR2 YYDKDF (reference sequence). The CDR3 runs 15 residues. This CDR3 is CATSRGAVRNQPQHF. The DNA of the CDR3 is TGTGCCACCAGCAGAGGAGCCGTCCGTAATCAGCCCCAGCATTTT. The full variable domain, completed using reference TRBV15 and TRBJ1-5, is DAMVIQNPRYQVTQFGKPVTLSCSQTLNHNVMYWYQQKSSQAPKLLFHYYDKDFNNEADTPDNFQSRRPNTSFCFLDIRSPGLGDTAMYLCATSRGAVRNQPQHFGDGTRLSIL.

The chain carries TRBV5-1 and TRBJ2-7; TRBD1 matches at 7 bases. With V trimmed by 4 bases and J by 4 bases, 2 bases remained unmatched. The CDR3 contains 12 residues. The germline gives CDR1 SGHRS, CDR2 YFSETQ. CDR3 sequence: CASSTGQYEQYF. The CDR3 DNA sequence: TGCGCCAGCAGCACGGGACAGTACGAGCAGTACTTC.

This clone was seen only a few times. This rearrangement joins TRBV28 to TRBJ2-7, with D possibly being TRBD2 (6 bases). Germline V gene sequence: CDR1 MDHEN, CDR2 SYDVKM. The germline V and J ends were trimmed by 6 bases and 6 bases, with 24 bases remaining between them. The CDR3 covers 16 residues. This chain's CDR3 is CASRDRDSHLWFEQYF. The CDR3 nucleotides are TGTGCCAGCAGGGATAGGGACTCCCACCTATGGTTCGAGCAGTACTTC.

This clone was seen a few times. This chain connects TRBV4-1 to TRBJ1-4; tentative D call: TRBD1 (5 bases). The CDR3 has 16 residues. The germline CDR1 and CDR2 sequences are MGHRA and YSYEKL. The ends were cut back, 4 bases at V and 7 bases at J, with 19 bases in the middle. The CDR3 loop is CASSPLLLGGTEKLFF. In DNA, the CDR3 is TGCGCCAGCAGCCCACTGCTTTTGGGGGGAACTGAAAAACTGTTTTTT.

The DNA for the CDR3 is TGTGCCAGCAGCTTAGTGGGGCATCAGCCCCAGCATTTT. Amino acids: CASSLVGHQPQHF. This chain joins TRBV7-2 and TRBJ1-5, with a weak D call TRBD1 (5 bases). The germline V gene has CDR1 SGHTA and CDR2 FQGNSA. The length of the CDR3 is 13 residues. Trimming cost V 1 base and J 5 bases, with 6 bases left between them. The whole variable domain, filled in from reference TRBV7-2 and TRBJ1-5, reads GAGVSQSPSNKVTEKGKDVELRCDPISGHTALYWYRQSLGQGLEFLIYFQGNSAPDKSGLPSDRFSAERTGGSVSTLTIQRTQQEDSAVYLCASSLVGHQPQHFGDGTRLSIL.

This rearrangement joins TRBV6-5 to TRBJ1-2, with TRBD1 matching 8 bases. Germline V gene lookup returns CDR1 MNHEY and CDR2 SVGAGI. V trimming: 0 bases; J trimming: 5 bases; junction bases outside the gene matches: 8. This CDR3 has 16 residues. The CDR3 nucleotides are TGTGCCAGCAGTTACTCCACCTCCCGGGACAGGTATGGCTACACCTTC. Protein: CASSYSTSRDRYGYTF.

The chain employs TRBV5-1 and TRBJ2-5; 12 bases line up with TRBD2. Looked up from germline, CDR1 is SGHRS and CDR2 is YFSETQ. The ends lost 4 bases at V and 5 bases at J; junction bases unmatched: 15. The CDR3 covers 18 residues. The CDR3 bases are TGCGCCAGCAGCCCGGAGGAGGTCCTAGCGGGAGGGAGGGAGACCCAGTACTTC. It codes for CASSPEEVLAGGRETQYF.

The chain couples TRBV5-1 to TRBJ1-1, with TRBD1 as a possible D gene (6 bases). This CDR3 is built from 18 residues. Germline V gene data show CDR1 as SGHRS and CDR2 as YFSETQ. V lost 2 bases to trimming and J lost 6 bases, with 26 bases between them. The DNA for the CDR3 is TGCGCCAGCAGCTTTATCCGGGACACGGGAGGTCGTAACCCTGAAGCTTTCTTT. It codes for CASSFIRDTGGRNPEAFF.

The CDR3 DNA follows: TGTGCCAGCAGCTTGGCTCCTTCCTACGAGCAGTACTTC. This encodes CASSLAPSYEQYF. The chain combines TRBV5-5 with TRBJ2-7, with D hard to call. The CDR3 has 13 residues. V was cut by 0 bases and J by 1 base, with 5 bases left in between. Germline V gene data show CDR1 as SGHKS and CDR2 as YYEKEE (reference sequence).

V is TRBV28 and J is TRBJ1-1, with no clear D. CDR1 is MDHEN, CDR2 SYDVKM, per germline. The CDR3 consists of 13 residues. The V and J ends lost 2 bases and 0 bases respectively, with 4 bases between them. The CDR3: CASSLTMNTEAFF. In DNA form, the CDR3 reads TGTGCCAGCAGTTTAACAATGAACACTGAAGCTTTCTTT.

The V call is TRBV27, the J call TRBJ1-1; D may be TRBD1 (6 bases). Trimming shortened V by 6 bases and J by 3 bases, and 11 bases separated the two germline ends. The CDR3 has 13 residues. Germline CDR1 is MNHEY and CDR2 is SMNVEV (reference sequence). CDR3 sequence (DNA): TGTGCCAGCAGCAGGACAGCTGACACTGAAGCTTTCTTT. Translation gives CASSRTADTEAFF.

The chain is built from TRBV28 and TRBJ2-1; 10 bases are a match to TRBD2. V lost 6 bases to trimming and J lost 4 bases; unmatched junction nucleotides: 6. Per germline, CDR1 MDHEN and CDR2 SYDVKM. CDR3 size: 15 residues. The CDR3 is CASSRLAGRYNEQFF. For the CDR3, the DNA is TGTGCCAGCAGCAGACTAGCGGGTCGGTACAATGAGCAGTTCTTC.

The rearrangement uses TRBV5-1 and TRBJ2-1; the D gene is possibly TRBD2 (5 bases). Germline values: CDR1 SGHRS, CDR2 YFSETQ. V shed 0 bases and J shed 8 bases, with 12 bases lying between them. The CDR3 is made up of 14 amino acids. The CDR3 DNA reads TGCGCCAGCAGCTTGGAATCGGGGTCCGATGAGCAGTTCTTC. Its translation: CASSLESGSDEQFF.

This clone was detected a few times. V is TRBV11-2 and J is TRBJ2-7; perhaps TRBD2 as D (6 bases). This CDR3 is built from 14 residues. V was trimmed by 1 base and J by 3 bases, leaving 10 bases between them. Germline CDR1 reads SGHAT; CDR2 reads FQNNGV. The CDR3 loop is CASSLGLASYEQYF. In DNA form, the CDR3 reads TGTGCCAGCAGCTTAGGGCTAGCGAGCTACGAGCAGTACTTC. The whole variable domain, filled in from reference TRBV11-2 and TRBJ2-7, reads EAGVAQSPRYKIIEKRQSVAFWCNPISGHATLYWYQQILGQGPKLLIQFQNNGVVDDSQLPKDRFSAERLKGVDSTLKIQPAKLEDSAVYLCASSLGLASYEQYFGPGTRLTVT.

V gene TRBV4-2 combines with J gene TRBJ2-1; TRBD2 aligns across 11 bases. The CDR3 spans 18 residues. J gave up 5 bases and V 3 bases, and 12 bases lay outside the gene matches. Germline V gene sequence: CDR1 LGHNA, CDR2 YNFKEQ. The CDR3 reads CASSQALLTSGVDNEQFF. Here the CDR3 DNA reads TGTGCCAGCAGCCAGGCGCTGCTGACTAGCGGGGTTGACAATGAGCAGTTCTTC.

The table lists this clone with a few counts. CDR3 sequence: CASSVATGQGNGYTF. For the CDR3, the DNA is TGTGCCAGCAGCGTAGCTACGGGACAGGGGAATGGCTACACCTTC. The V and J genes are TRBV9 and TRBJ1-2; TRBD1 aligns across 10 bases. The V gene end was trimmed by 0 bases and the J gene end by 6 bases; junction bases not matched to a gene: 5. Germline values: CDR1 SGDLS, CDR2 YYNGEE. The CDR3 has 15 amino acids.

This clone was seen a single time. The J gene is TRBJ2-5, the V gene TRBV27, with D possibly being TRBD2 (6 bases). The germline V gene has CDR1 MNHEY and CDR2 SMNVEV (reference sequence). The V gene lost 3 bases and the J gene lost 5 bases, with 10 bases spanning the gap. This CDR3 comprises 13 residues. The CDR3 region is CASSFSGEETQYF. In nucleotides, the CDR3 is TGTGCCAGCAGTTTTTCGGGAGAGGAGACCCAGTACTTC.